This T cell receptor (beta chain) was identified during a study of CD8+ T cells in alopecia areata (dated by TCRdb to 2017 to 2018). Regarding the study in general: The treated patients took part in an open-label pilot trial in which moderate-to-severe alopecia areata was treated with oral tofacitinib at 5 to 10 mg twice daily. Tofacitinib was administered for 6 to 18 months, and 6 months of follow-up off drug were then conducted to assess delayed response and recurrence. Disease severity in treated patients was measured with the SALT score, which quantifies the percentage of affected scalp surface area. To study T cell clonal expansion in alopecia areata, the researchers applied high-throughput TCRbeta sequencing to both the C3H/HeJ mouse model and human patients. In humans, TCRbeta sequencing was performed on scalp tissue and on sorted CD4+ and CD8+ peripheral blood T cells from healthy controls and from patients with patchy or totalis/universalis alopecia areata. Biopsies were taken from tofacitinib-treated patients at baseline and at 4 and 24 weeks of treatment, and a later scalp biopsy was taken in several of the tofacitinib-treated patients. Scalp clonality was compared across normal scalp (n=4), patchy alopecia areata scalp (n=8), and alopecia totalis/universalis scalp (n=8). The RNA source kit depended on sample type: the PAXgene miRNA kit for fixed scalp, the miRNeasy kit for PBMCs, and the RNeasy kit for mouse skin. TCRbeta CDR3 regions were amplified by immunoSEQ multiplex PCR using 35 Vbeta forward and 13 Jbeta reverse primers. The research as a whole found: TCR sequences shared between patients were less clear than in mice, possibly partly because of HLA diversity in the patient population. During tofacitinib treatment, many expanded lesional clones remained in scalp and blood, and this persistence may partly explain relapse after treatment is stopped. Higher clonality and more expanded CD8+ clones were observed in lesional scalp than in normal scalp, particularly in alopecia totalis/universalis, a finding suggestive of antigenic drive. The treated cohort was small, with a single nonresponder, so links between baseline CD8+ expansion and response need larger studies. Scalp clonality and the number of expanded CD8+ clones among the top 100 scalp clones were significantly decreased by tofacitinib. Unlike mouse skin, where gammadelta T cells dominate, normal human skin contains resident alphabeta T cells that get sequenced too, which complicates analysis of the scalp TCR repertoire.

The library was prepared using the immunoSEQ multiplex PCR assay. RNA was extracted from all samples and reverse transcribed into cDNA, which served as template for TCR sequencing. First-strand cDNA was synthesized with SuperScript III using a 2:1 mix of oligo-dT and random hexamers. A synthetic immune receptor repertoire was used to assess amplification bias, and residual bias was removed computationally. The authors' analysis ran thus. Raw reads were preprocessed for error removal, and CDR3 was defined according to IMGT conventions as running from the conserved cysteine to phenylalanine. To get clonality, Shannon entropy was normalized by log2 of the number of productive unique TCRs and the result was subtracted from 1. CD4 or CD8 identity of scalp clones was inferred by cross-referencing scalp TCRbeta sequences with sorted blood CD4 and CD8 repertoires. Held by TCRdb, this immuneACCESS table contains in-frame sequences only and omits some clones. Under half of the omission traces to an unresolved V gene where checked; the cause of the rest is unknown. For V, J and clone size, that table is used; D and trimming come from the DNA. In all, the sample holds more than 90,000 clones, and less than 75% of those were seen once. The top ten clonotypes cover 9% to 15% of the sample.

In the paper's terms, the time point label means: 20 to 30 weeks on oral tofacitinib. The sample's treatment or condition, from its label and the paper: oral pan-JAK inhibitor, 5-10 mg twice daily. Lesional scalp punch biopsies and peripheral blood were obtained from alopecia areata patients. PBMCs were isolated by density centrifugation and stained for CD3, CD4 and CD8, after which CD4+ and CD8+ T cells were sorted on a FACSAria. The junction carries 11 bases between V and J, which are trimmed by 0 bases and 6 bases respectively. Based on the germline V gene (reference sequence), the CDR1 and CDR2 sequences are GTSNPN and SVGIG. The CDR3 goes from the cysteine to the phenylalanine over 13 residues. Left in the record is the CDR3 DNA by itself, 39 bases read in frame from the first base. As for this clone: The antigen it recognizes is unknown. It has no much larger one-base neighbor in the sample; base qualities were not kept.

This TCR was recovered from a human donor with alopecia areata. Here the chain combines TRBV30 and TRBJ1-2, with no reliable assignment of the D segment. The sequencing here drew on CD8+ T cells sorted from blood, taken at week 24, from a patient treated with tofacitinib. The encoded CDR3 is CAWSVSYSDGYTF. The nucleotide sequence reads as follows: TGTGCCTGGAGTGTAAGTTACAGCGATGGCTACACCTTC. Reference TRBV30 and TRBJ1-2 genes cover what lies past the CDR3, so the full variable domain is SQTIHQWPATLVQPVGSPLSLECTVEGTSNPNLYWYRQAAGRGLQLLFYSVGIGQISSEVPQNLSASRPQDRQFILSSKKLLLSDSGFYLCAWSVSYSDGYTFGSGTRLTVV.